Presented here are 22 T cell receptor beta chains from one specimen sequenced in a study of blood T cell repertoires in COVID-19. Assay used: immunoSEQ multiplex PCR; TCRdb lists only in-frame clones, some missing. The sample holds approximately 200,000 clones, roughly 81% seen once. The sequenced material came from peripheral blood. These receptors were collected from a woman aged 80 or over with COVID-19, enrolled during active disease.

The rearrangement links TRBV5-1 to TRBJ2-1; 7 nucleotides line up with TRBD1. J lost 6 bases, V lost 0 bases, and 12 bases had no gene match. Germline CDR1 is SGHRS and CDR2 is YFSETQ. This CDR3 contains 17 residues. CDR3 in amino acids: CASSLAWGDRVSNEQFF. DNA for the CDR3: TGCGCCAGCAGCTTGGCTTGGGGAGACAGGGTATCCAATGAGCAGTTCTTC. The full variable domain, with the rest looked up from reference TRBV5-1 and TRBJ2-1, is KAGVTQTPRYLIKTRGQQVTLSCSPISGHRSVSWYQQTPGQGLQFLFEYFSETQRNKGNFPGRFSGRQFSNSRSEMNVSTLELGDSALYLCASSLAWGDRVSNEQFFGPGTRLTVL.

This clone showed up just a few times. V gene TRBV6-5 combines with J gene TRBJ1-5; D possibly corresponds to TRBD1 (5 bases). CDR3 length equals 11 residues. The germline V and J ends were trimmed by 9 bases and 6 bases, with 9 bases remaining between them. Germline lookup yields CDR1 MNHEY and CDR2 SVGAGI. The CDR3 region is CASSGFQPQHF. In DNA, the CDR3 is TGTGCCAGTTCAGGGTTTCAGCCCCAGCATTTT.

The chain is built from TRBV7-9 and TRBJ1-2; no reliable D call. The CDR3 runs to 16 residues. The germline V gene encodes CDR1 SEHNR and CDR2 FQNEAQ (reference sequence). V lost 1 base, J lost 6 bases, and 18 bases lay in between. The CDR3 protein is CASSLVAPWPGDGYTF. CDR3 nucleotides: TGTGCCAGCAGCTTAGTGGCCCCGTGGCCCGGGGATGGCTACACCTTC.

J is TRBJ1-1 and V is TRBV29-1; a weak D match, TRBD1 (6 bases). The germline V gene encodes CDR1 SQVTM and CDR2 ANQGSEA. The CDR3 contains 13 residues. The ends were cut back, 6 bases at V and 4 bases at J, with 15 bases in the middle. The CDR3 bases are TGCAGCGTCGCGGGGGGGCTGATCACTGAAGCTTTCTTT. Translation gives CSVAGGLITEAFF.

The rearrangement joins TRBV25-1 to TRBJ2-3, with TRBD2 identical over 9 bases. Trimming cost V 1 base and J 2 bases; bases outside gene matches: 7. This CDR3 is built from 17 residues. Germline CDR1 reads MGHDK; CDR2 reads SYGVNS. The CDR3 DNA reads as TGTGCCAGCAGTGAATTTCCTAGCGGGGTTCACACAGATACGCAGTATTTT. It translates to CASSEFPSGVHTDTQYF.

This sequence joins TRBV7-8 and TRBJ2-1, with D perhaps TRBD2 (6 bases). CDR1 and CDR2 (germline): SGHVS, FQNEAQ. Trimming removed 1 base at V and 0 bases at J, with 10 bases between. This CDR3 is 16 amino acids long. Here the CDR3 DNA reads TGTGCCAGCAGCTTAGGGGGGGTTAGCTCCTACAATGAGCAGTTCTTC. Its protein is CASSLGGVSSYNEQFF. Full variable domain (outside the CDR3, taken from reference TRBV7-8 and TRBJ2-1): GAGVSQSPRYKVAKRGQDVALRCDPISGHVSLFWYQQALGQGPEFLTYFQNEAQLDKSGLPSDRFFAERPEGSVSTLKIQRTQQEDSAVYLCASSLGGVSSYNEQFFGPGTRLTVL.

In its sample, this clone was seen once. The chain joins TRBV4-1 to TRBJ2-1, with D perhaps TRBD2 (5 bases). CDR1 is MGHRA, CDR2 YSYEKL, per germline. The CDR3 consists of 15 residues. V was cut by 3 bases and J by 4 bases, with 13 bases left in between. The CDR3 sequence: CASSQVQRSYNEQFF. Here the CDR3 DNA reads TGCGCCAGCAGCCAGGTCCAGCGGAGTTACAATGAGCAGTTCTTC.

This clone was recorded only once. The chain is built from TRBV18 and TRBJ2-2, with TRBD1 matching over 8 bases. Germline V gene data show CDR1 as KGHSH and CDR2 as LQKENI. The V gene end was trimmed by 3 bases and the J gene end by 0 bases; junction bases not matched to a gene: 9. This CDR3 is 18 amino acids long. The CDR3 loop is CASSPDTGGITNTGELFF. CDR3 DNA: TGTGCCAGCTCACCTGATACAGGGGGGATTACGAACACCGGGGAGCTGTTTTTT.

The V and J genes are TRBV5-6 and TRBJ2-5, with 8 bases aligning to TRBD2. The CDR3 covers 15 residues. Losses at the gene ends were 1 base for V and 5 bases for J; bases not matched to a gene: 7. Germline lookup yields CDR1 SGHDT and CDR2 YYEEEE. The CDR3: CASSLNVAGPETQYF. The CDR3, as DNA: TGTGCCAGCAGCTTGAATGTAGCGGGACCGGAGACCCAGTACTTC.

The chain recombines TRBV18 with TRBJ1-3; a weak D match, TRBD1 (6 bases). CDR1 is KGHSH, CDR2 LQKENI, per germline. V was shortened by 3 bases and J by 0 bases, with 18 bases between the two germline ends. The CDR3 covers 18 residues. CDR3 in DNA: TGTGCCAGCTCACCTTCGGGCAGGGGCGCCTCCTCTGGAAACACCATATATTTT. The encoded protein is CASSPSGRGASSGNTIYF.

This clone has more than one count but fewer than ten. This specimen includes other DNA sequences encoding the same CDR3. The chain employs TRBV19 and TRBJ2-7; 8 bases fit TRBD1. V shed 4 bases, J shed 2 bases, and the junction held 4 bases outside the gene matches. Looked up from germline, CDR1 is LNHDA and CDR2 is SQIVND (reference sequence). This CDR3 spans 14 amino acids. The DNA for the CDR3 is TGTGCCAGTAGTACAAGGGACAGGCCCTACGAGCAGTACTTC. Protein sequence: CASSTRDRPYEQYF. The variable domain in full, completed from reference TRBV19 and TRBJ2-7, reads DGGITQSPKYLFRKEGQNVTLSCEQNLNHDAMYWYRQDPGQGLRLIYYSQIVNDFQKGDIAEGYSVSREKKESFPLTVTSAQKNPTAFYLCASSTRDRPYEQYFGPGTRLTVT.

This chain links TRBV4-2 with TRBJ2-7, with 11 bases matching TRBD1. V was clipped by 0 bases and J by 6 bases; unmatched bases: 7. The CDR3 extends over 16 amino acids. Germline assignment: CDR1 LGHNA and CDR2 YNFKEQ. CDR3 in amino acids: CASSQDLGQGAFEQYF. The CDR3 bases are TGTGCCAGCAGCCAAGATCTAGGACAGGGGGCATTCGAGCAGTACTTC.

The V and J genes are TRBV19 and TRBJ2-1; the match to TRBD2 covers 12 bases. After removal of 4 bases from V and 4 bases from J, the junction contained 2 bases not matched to a gene. Per the germline V gene, CDR1 is LNHDA and CDR2 is SQIVND (reference sequence). This CDR3 contains 15 residues. DNA of the CDR3: TGTGCCAGTAGTACCGGGACTAGCGGGTACAATGAGCAGTTCTTC. It encodes CASSTGTSGYNEQFF.

The chain combines TRBV19 with TRBJ2-6, with D possibly TRBD1 on 6 matching bases. The CDR3 runs 15 residues. Germline V lookup: CDR1 LNHDA, CDR2 SQIVND (reference sequence). With 5 bases removed from V and 0 bases from J, the gap between germline ends came to 8 bases. CDR3 sequence reads: CASSEQGSGANVLTF. The CDR3, as DNA: TGTGCCAGTAGTGAACAGGGCTCTGGGGCCAACGTCCTGACTTTC.

A note on this clone: At one end, the junction sequence differs from germline, possibly due to a read error. V is TRBV7-9 and J is TRBJ2-5; perhaps TRBD1 as D (5 bases). This CDR3 is 13 amino acids long. CDR1 and CDR2 from the germline V gene are SEHNR and FQNEAQ (reference sequence). The CDR3 nucleotides are TGTGCCAGCAGCTTAGCAGGGGCCGTGATCATAGACTTC. Protein sequence: CASSLAGAVIIDF.

This sequence joins TRBV7-9 and TRBJ1-1, with TRBD1 as a possible D gene (6 bases). Germline V gene sequence: CDR1 SEHNR, CDR2 FQNEAQ (reference sequence). The CDR3 loop spans 15 amino acids. Trimming removed 4 bases from V and 3 bases from J, with 15 bases in between. This CDR3 reads CASSSKGVSDTEAFF. For the CDR3, the DNA is TGTGCCAGCAGCTCAAAGGGGGTTTCCGACACTGAAGCTTTCTTT.

This clone was seen more than once but under ten times. The chain recombines TRBV7-9 with TRBJ2-7; D may be TRBD1 (5 bases). CDR3 length: 16 amino acids. Germline CDR1 SEHNR, CDR2 FQNEAQ (reference sequence). Trimming shortened V by 3 bases and J by 3 bases, and 18 bases separated the two germline ends. The CDR3 protein is CASSLRIVEGDYEQYF. CDR3 sequence (DNA): TGTGCCAGCAGCTTGAGGATCGTGGAAGGGGACTACGAGCAGTACTTC.

V gene TRBV2 combines with J gene TRBJ2-3; 9 bases fit TRBD2. The CDR3 sequence is 13 residues long. CDR1 and CDR2 from the germline V gene are SNHLY and FYNNEI. The ends lost 11 bases at V and 6 bases at J; junction bases unmatched: 9. As DNA, the CDR3 is TGTGCCGGAGAGCGGGAGGCGGGGGATACGCAGTATTTT. Its translation: CAGEREAGDTQYF.

The chain employs TRBV10-3 and TRBJ2-1; possibly TRBD1 for D (5 bases). The CDR3 length is 13 residues. The germline CDR1 and CDR2 sequences are ENHRY and SYGVKD. Trimming stripped 11 bases from V and 0 bases from J, with 11 bases between. CDR3 amino acids: CASNRSSYNEQFF. Here the CDR3 DNA reads TGTGCCTCCAACAGGAGCTCCTACAATGAGCAGTTCTTC.

This sequence joins TRBV4-1 and TRBJ2-1; D uncertain. Germline V gives CDR1 MGHRA, CDR2 YSYEKL. Trimming left V 0 bases short and J 10 bases short, with 10 bases between. There are 13 residues in the CDR3. In nucleotides, the CDR3 is TGCGCCAGCAGCCAAGACCAGGCCAGGGAGCAGTTCTTC. Its protein product is CASSQDQAREQFF.

The genes are TRBV19 and TRBJ2-7; the match to TRBD1 covers 9 bases. CDR3 length: 14 residues. The germline CDR1 and CDR2 sequences are LNHDA and SQIVND (reference sequence). The trim removed 5 bases at V and 4 bases at J, leaving 6 bases unmatched. This CDR3 reads CASSFWDRVYEQYF. Written as DNA, the CDR3 is TGTGCCAGTAGTTTCTGGGACAGGGTTTACGAGCAGTACTTC.

This clone showed up just once. The chain uses TRBV4-2 and TRBJ2-5; D is unresolved. Trimming removed 4 bases at V and 1 base at J, with 16 bases between. The germline V gene encodes CDR1 LGHNA and CDR2 YNFKEQ. There are 16 residues in the CDR3. This CDR3 is CASSLSELGPQETQYF. The CDR3 DNA reads TGTGCCAGCAGCCTCTCCGAGCTGGGCCCCCAAGAGACCCAGTACTTC.